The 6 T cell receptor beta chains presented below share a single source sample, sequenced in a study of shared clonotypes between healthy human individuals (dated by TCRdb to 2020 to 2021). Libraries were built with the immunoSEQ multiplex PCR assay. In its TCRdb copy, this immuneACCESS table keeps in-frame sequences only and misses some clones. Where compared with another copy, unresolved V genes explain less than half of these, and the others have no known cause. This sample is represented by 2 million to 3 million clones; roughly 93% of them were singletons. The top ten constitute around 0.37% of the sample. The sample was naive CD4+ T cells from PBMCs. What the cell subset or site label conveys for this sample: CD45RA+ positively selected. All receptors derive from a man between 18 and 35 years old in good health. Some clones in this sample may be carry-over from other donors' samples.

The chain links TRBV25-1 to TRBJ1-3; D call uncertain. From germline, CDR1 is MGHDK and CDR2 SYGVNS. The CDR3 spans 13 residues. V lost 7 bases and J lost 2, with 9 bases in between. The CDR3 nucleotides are TGTGCCAGCACCGGTGGGCCTGGAAACACCATATATTTT. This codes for CASTGGPGNTIYF.

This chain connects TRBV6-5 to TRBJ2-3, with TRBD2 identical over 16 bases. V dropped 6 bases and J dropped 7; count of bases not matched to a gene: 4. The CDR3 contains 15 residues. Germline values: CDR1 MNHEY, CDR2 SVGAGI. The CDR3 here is CASRGLAGGPYTQYF. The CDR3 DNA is TGTGCCAGCAGGGGACTAGCGGGAGGGCCGTATACGCAGTATTTT.

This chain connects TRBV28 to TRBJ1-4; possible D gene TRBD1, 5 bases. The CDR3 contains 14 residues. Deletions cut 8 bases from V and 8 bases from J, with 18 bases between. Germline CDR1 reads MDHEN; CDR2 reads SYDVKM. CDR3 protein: CASWNGGVKEKLFF. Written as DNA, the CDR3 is TGTGCCAGCTGGAATGGGGGGGTAAAAGAAAAACTGTTTTTT.

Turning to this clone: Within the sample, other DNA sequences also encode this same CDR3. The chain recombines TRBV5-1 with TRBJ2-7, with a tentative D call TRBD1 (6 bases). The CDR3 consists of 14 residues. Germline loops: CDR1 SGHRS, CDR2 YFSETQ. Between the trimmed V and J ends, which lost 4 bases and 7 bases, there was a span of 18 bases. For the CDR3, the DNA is TGCGCCAGCAGCCCCGGGACACCTCTGGGGGAGCAGTACTTC. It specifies CASSPGTPLGEQYF.

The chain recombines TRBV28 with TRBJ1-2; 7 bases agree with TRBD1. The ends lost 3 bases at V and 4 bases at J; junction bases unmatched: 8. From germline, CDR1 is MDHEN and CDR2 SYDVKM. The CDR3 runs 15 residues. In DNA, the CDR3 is TGTGCCAGCAGTTTCCTCGGGGCAGGGGGCTATGGCTACACCTTC. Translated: CASSFLGAGGYGYTF.

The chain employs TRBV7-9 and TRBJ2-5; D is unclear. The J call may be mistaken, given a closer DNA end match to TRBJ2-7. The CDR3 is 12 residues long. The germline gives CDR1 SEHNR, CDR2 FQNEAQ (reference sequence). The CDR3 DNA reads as TGTGCCAGCAGCCCAAACAGTGCCGAGCAGTACTTC. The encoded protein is CASSPNSAEQYF.